This is a list of T cell receptor beta chains from one sample in a study of T cell responses to AZD1222 COVID-19 vaccine. Data came from immunoSEQ multiplex PCR; TCRdb stores just in-frame clones and leaves some out. This table holds roughly 150,000 clones, under 95% found once. This material consisted of peripheral blood, taken on day 0 of AZD1222 vaccination. All receptors derive from an adult in good health. Both conserved end residues are part of each CDR3. The order of the fields is CDR3 length, D gene, J gene, clone size, V gene, CDR3 DNA, CDR3 protein. A D gene is named only where the DNA matches it firmly. Where a row states a size, it is once, few, many or the class of an expanded clone; other rows omit it.

len: 14; d_gene: TRBD2; j_gene: TRBJ2-7; abundance: NA; v_gene: TRBV24-1; CDR3nt: TGTGCCACCAGTGATCACGCGGGGGGGGTTGAGCAGTACTTC; CDR3aa: CATSDHAGGVEQYF
len: 13; d_gene: NA; j_gene: TRBJ2-2; abundance: NA; v_gene: TRBV6-4; CDR3nt: TGTGCCAGCCAGGGACAAGACACCGGGGAGCTGTTTTTT; CDR3aa: CASQGQDTGELFF
len: 14; d_gene: NA; j_gene: TRBJ2-3; abundance: NA; v_gene: TRBV11-2; CDR3nt: TGTGCCAGCAGCTCCAATACCTTCACAGATACGCAGTATTTT; CDR3aa: CASSSNTFTDTQYF
len: 14; d_gene: NA; j_gene: TRBJ1-3; abundance: once; v_gene: TRBV6-5; CDR3nt: TGTGCCAGCAGTTCGACAGTGAAAGGAAACACCATATATTTT; CDR3aa: CASSSTVKGNTIYF
len: 15; d_gene: NA; j_gene: TRBJ2-2; abundance: once; v_gene: TRBV19; CDR3nt: TGTGCCACCCCTCGGAAAAATAAGAACACCGGGGAGCTGTTTTTT; CDR3aa: CATPRKNKNTGELFF
len: 15; d_gene: TRBD1; j_gene: TRBJ2-1; abundance: NA; v_gene: TRBV6-1; CDR3nt: TGTGCCAGCAGTGAAGCGGCAGGGGGTTACAATGAGCAGTTCTTC; CDR3aa: CASSEAAGGYNEQFF
len: 15; d_gene: NA; j_gene: TRBJ1-6; abundance: NA; v_gene: TRBV5-8; CDR3nt: TGTGCCGACCTGCGAGCCCCTAATGCGAATTCACCCCTCCACTTT; CDR3aa: CADLRAPNANSPLHF
len: 13; d_gene: NA; j_gene: TRBJ2-1; abundance: NA; v_gene: TRBV10-1; CDR3nt: TGCGCCAGCAGCGAGGAGGGACTCGATGAGCAGTTCTTC; CDR3aa: CASSEEGLDEQFF
len: 16; d_gene: TRBD2; j_gene: TRBJ2-1; abundance: NA; v_gene: TRBV4-2; CDR3nt: TGTGCCAGCAGCCAAGAAACCGGGACTAGCCGCAATGAGCAGTTCTTC; CDR3aa: CASSQETGTSRNEQFF
len: 17; d_gene: TRBD1; j_gene: TRBJ1-2; abundance: NA; v_gene: TRBV7-8; CDR3nt: TGTGCCACCCAGGAGGGACAGGGGGCCGTACTAGGCTATGGCTACACCTTC; CDR3aa: CATQEGQGAVLGYGYTF
len: 15; d_gene: NA; j_gene: TRBJ2-1; abundance: once; v_gene: TRBV6-5; CDR3nt: TGTGCCAGCAGTTCCTCGGGCGGACCCTACAATGAGCAGTTCTTC; CDR3aa: CASSSSGGPYNEQFF
len: 16; d_gene: TRBD2; j_gene: TRBJ2-7; abundance: NA; v_gene: TRBV6-4; CDR3nt: TGTGCCAGCAGTGACCTGGGACTAGCGGGAATCTACGAGCAGTACTTC; CDR3aa: CASSDLGLAGIYEQYF
len: 14; d_gene: NA; j_gene: TRBJ2-7; abundance: NA; v_gene: TRBV6-6; CDR3nt: TGTGCCAGCACCCTAACCGGCTCCCCTAGCGAGCAGTACTTC; CDR3aa: CASTLTGSPSEQYF
len: 15; d_gene: TRBD2; j_gene: TRBJ2-1; abundance: NA; v_gene: TRBV11-3; CDR3nt: TGTGCCAGCAGCTTAGGGACTAGCGGGATCAATGAGCAGTTCTTC; CDR3aa: CASSLGTSGINEQFF
len: 17; d_gene: NA; j_gene: TRBJ2-2; abundance: once; v_gene: TRBV11-2; CDR3nt: TGTGCCAGCAGCTTAGGGGGGCGGGACAGTGTATCCGGGGAGCTGTTTTTT; CDR3aa: CASSLGGRDSVSGELFF
len: 13; d_gene: NA; j_gene: TRBJ1-4; abundance: once; v_gene: TRBV11-2; CDR3nt: TGTGCCAGCAGCCCGGACGTGTATGAAAAACTGTTTTTT; CDR3aa: CASSPDVYEKLFF
len: 18; d_gene: TRBD2; j_gene: TRBJ2-2; abundance: NA; v_gene: TRBV10-2; CDR3nt: TGCGCCAGCAGTGATCGGCTAGCGGGAGGAGCCAACACCGGGGAGCTGTTTTTT; CDR3aa: CASSDRLAGGANTGELFF
len: 14; d_gene: NA; j_gene: TRBJ2-7; abundance: NA; v_gene: TRBV6-5; CDR3nt: TGTGCCAGCAGTTACAGAGGCAGGGGAAACGAGCAGTACTTC; CDR3aa: CASSYRGRGNEQYF
len: 18; d_gene: NA; j_gene: TRBJ1-4; abundance: NA; v_gene: TRBV9; CDR3nt: TGTGCCAGCAGCGTACTTGAAAGGGCCCTCTCAGTGTATGAAAAACTGTTTTTT; CDR3aa: CASSVLERALSVYEKLFF
len: 15; d_gene: NA; j_gene: TRBJ2-7; abundance: NA; v_gene: TRBV19; CDR3nt: TGTGCCACTTCTAACTCCGGGACAAATTTCTACGAGCAGTACTTC; CDR3aa: CATSNSGTNFYEQYF
len: 13; d_gene: NA; j_gene: TRBJ1-5; abundance: NA; v_gene: TRBV18; CDR3nt: TGTGCCAGCTCAGAAAACCAGGATCAGCCCCAGCATTTT; CDR3aa: CASSENQDQPQHF
len: 14; d_gene: TRBD2; j_gene: TRBJ2-1; abundance: NA; v_gene: TRBV19; CDR3nt: TGTGCCAGTACTAGCGGGAGCTCCTACAATGAGCAGTTCTTC; CDR3aa: CASTSGSSYNEQFF
len: 16; d_gene: TRBD1; j_gene: TRBJ2-3; abundance: NA; v_gene: TRBV19; CDR3nt: TGTGCCAGTAGTGGCACAGGTGGGACAGGGACAGATACGCAGTATTTT; CDR3aa: CASSGTGGTGTDTQYF
len: 18; d_gene: TRBD1; j_gene: TRBJ2-4; abundance: NA; v_gene: TRBV7-9; CDR3nt: TGTGCCAGCAGCCCTAGACAGGGCTACGGCGAGTCCAAAAACATTCAGTACTTC; CDR3aa: CASSPRQGYGESKNIQYF
len: 15; d_gene: TRBD1; j_gene: TRBJ1-6; abundance: NA; v_gene: TRBV5-1; CDR3nt: TGCGCCAGCAGCTTGGGGGGACAGAGTAATTCACCCCTCCACTTT; CDR3aa: CASSLGGQSNSPLHF
len: 14; d_gene: TRBD1; j_gene: TRBJ2-7; abundance: once; v_gene: TRBV10-3; CDR3nt: TGTGCCATCAGTGATGACAGGGCCTCCTACGAGCAGTACTTC; CDR3aa: CAISDDRASYEQYF
len: 13; d_gene: NA; j_gene: TRBJ1-2; abundance: NA; v_gene: TRBV12-3/TRBV12-4; CDR3nt: TGTGCCAGCAGGTCAGGGGAAGGCTATGGCTACACCTTC; CDR3aa: CASRSGEGYGYTF
len: 14; d_gene: NA; j_gene: TRBJ1-1; abundance: NA; v_gene: TRBV5-1; CDR3nt: TGCGCCAGCAGCTTGGGGGTCCTAAACACTGAAGCTTTCTTT; CDR3aa: CASSLGVLNTEAFF